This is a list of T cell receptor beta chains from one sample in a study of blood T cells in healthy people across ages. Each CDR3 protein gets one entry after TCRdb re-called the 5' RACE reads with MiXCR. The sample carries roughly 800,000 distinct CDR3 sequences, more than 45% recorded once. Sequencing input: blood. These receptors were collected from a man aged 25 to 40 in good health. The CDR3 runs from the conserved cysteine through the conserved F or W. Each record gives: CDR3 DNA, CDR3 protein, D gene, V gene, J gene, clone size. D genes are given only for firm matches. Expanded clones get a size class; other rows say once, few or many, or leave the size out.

cdr3_nt: TGTGCCAGCAGCGGAGCGGCTGGAGATACGCAGTATTTT
cdr3_aa: CASSGAAGDTQYF
d_call: .
v_call: TRBV9
j_call: TRBJ2-3
clone_size: .

cdr3_nt: TGTGCCAGCAGCTTTAGAGGGAGACCCACAGATACGCAGTATTTT
cdr3_aa: CASSFRGRPTDTQYF
d_call: .
v_call: TRBV11-2
j_call: TRBJ2-3
clone_size: .

cdr3_nt: TGTGCCAGCAGCCCGGGACCCCGGCCTAATGAGCAGTTCTTC
cdr3_aa: CASSPGPRPNEQFF
d_call: .
v_call: TRBV6-2/TRBV6-3
j_call: TRBJ2-1
clone_size: .

cdr3_nt: TGTGCCAGCAGCGTGACTAGCGTGAGCGATGAGCAGTTCTTC
cdr3_aa: CASSVTSVSDEQFF
d_call: TRBD2
v_call: TRBV9
j_call: TRBJ2-1
clone_size: .

cdr3_nt: TGTGCCAGCAGCCAAGGGGTCTGGGGCTACACCTTC
cdr3_aa: CASSQGVWGYTF
d_call: .
v_call: TRBV4-2
j_call: TRBJ1-2
clone_size: few

cdr3_nt: TGTGCCAGCAGCCAAGATTCCGGGCCTTACACTGAAGCTTTCTTT
cdr3_aa: CASSQDSGPYTEAFF
d_call: .
v_call: TRBV4-2
j_call: TRBJ1-1
clone_size: few

cdr3_nt: TGTGCCTGGAGTGGGATGAGTGATGAGCAGTTCTTC
cdr3_aa: CAWSGMSDEQFF
d_call: .
v_call: TRBV30
j_call: TRBJ2-1
clone_size: .

cdr3_nt: TGTGCCAGCAGCCCCCAGGGGAGGGGGCCTAGCACAGATACGCAGTATTTT
cdr3_aa: CASSPQGRGPSTDTQYF
d_call: .
v_call: TRBV7-8
j_call: TRBJ2-3
clone_size: .

cdr3_nt: TGCAGTGCGGAACGGTGGAGACAGGGCCACAATGAGCAGTTCTTC
cdr3_aa: CSAERWRQGHNEQFF
d_call: TRBD1
v_call: TRBV20-1
j_call: TRBJ2-1
clone_size: .

cdr3_nt: TGTGCCATCAGACAGGGTAGAGGTGGGGAGACCCAGTACTTC
cdr3_aa: CAIRQGRGGETQYF
d_call: .
v_call: TRBV10-3
j_call: TRBJ2-5
clone_size: few

cdr3_nt: TGTGCCATCAGTGATTTCGGGGGCGCTGCCCACTATGGCTACACCTTC
cdr3_aa: CAISDFGGAAHYGYTF
d_call: .
v_call: TRBV10-3
j_call: TRBJ1-2
clone_size: few

cdr3_nt: TGTGCCAGCAGTTTAGCTGGGGGCGCCTACAATGAGCAGTACTTC
cdr3_aa: CASSLAGGAYNEQYF
d_call: .
v_call: TRBV27
j_call: TRBJ2-7
clone_size: .

cdr3_nt: TGTGCCTGGGGGGACAGGGGGAGAGGCTACACCTTC
cdr3_aa: CAWGDRGRGYTF
d_call: TRBD1
v_call: TRBV30
j_call: TRBJ1-2
clone_size: .

cdr3_nt: TGTGCCAGCAATAGCATCGTCTATGGCTACACCTTC
cdr3_aa: CASNSIVYGYTF
d_call: .
v_call: TRBV2
j_call: TRBJ1-2
clone_size: .

cdr3_nt: TGTGCCATCAGTGGAGTGGGTACGGAGGATCGGTACTTC
cdr3_aa: CAISGVGTEDRYF
d_call: .
v_call: TRBV10-3
j_call: TRBJ2-5
clone_size: .

cdr3_nt: TGCAGCGCCTTCCGCGTTGGGAGCACAGATACGCAGTATTTT
cdr3_aa: CSAFRVGSTDTQYF
d_call: .
v_call: TRBV29-1
j_call: TRBJ2-3
clone_size: .

cdr3_nt: TGTGCCAGCAGCCGTTCGCTGACAGGTTCCTATGGCTACACCTTC
cdr3_aa: CASSRSLTGSYGYTF
d_call: .
v_call: TRBV7-9
j_call: TRBJ1-2
clone_size: .

cdr3_nt: TGTGCCAGCAGCTTACGTCCGACCGGAACGCCTAACTATGGCTACACCTTC
cdr3_aa: CASSLRPTGTPNYGYTF
d_call: .
v_call: TRBV7-9
j_call: TRBJ1-2
clone_size: .

cdr3_nt: TGTGCCAGCCCCAGGGGTTCACCCCTCCACTTT
cdr3_aa: CASPRGSPLHF
d_call: .
v_call: TRBV6-7
j_call: TRBJ1-6
clone_size: .

cdr3_nt: TGTGCCAGCAGCGCGCGGACAGGGAAGACTGAAAAACTGTTTTTT
cdr3_aa: CASSARTGKTEKLFF
d_call: TRBD1
v_call: TRBV3-1
j_call: TRBJ1-4
clone_size: .

cdr3_nt: TGTGCCAGCAGCACCCGGACAGAATCTTACGAGCAGTACTTC
cdr3_aa: CASSTRTESYEQYF
d_call: .
v_call: TRBV7-8
j_call: TRBJ2-7
clone_size: .

cdr3_nt: TGCAGCGTTGGGGCTAGCGGTTACAATGAGCAGTTCTTC
cdr3_aa: CSVGASGYNEQFF
d_call: TRBD2
v_call: TRBV29-1
j_call: TRBJ2-1
clone_size: .

cdr3_nt: TGTGCCAGCTCACCACCGATGCGGGGGGTCTACAATGAGCAGTTCTTC
cdr3_aa: CASSPPMRGVYNEQFF
d_call: TRBD2
v_call: TRBV18
j_call: TRBJ2-1
clone_size: few

cdr3_nt: TGTGCCAGCAGCCACCGGACAGGGGTGCAGCCCCAGCATTTT
cdr3_aa: CASSHRTGVQPQHF
d_call: TRBD1
v_call: TRBV12-3/TRBV12-4
j_call: TRBJ1-5
clone_size: .

cdr3_nt: TGTGCCAGCAGCAAAAACCACCGGGACAGGGTTGGTGGGAATCAGCCCCAGCATTTT
cdr3_aa: CASSKNHRDRVGGNQPQHF
d_call: .
v_call: TRBV21-1
j_call: TRBJ1-5
clone_size: .

cdr3_nt: TGTGCCAGCAGCCTGGGACCGCACACAGATACGCAGTATTTT
cdr3_aa: CASSLGPHTDTQYF
d_call: .
v_call: TRBV5-4
j_call: TRBJ2-3
clone_size: .

cdr3_nt: TGTGCCAGCAGCCCCAGGGGGGAGTCTAACTATGGCTACACCTTC
cdr3_aa: CASSPRGESNYGYTF
d_call: TRBD1
v_call: TRBV7-2
j_call: TRBJ1-2
clone_size: .

cdr3_nt: TGCGCCAGCAGCTTGGGTCGGGGAGACTATGGCTACACCTTC
cdr3_aa: CASSLGRGDYGYTF
d_call: .
v_call: TRBV5-1
j_call: TRBJ1-2
clone_size: .

cdr3_nt: TGTGCCAGCAGCCGACAGCTGAACTATGGCTACACCTTC
cdr3_aa: CASSRQLNYGYTF
d_call: .
v_call: TRBV6-2/TRBV6-3
j_call: TRBJ1-2
clone_size: few

cdr3_nt: TGCAGTGCTAGAAGCCCCATAGCCCTAGCTAACTATGGCTACACCTTC
cdr3_aa: CSARSPIALANYGYTF
d_call: .
v_call: TRBV20-1
j_call: TRBJ1-2
clone_size: few

cdr3_nt: TGTGCCTGGAGTACAGTTGGTCACGAGCAGTACTTC
cdr3_aa: CAWSTVGHEQYF
d_call: .
v_call: TRBV30
j_call: TRBJ2-7
clone_size: .

cdr3_nt: TGCAGCGTCGACAGGCAGCGGGAGGCATACAATGAGCAGTTCTTC
cdr3_aa: CSVDRQREAYNEQFF
d_call: TRBD2
v_call: TRBV29-1
j_call: TRBJ2-1
clone_size: few

cdr3_nt: TGTGCCAGCAGCCTCAGGGAATCTGAAGCTTTCTTT
cdr3_aa: CASSLRESEAFF
d_call: .
v_call: TRBV11-1
j_call: TRBJ1-1
clone_size: .

cdr3_nt: TGCGCCAGCAGCCAAGATCGCCTAGCGGGAGATCGGTTCTTC
cdr3_aa: CASSQDRLAGDRFF
d_call: TRBD2
v_call: TRBV4-3
j_call: TRBJ2-1
clone_size: .

cdr3_nt: TGTGCCTGGAGTGTAGCCCTATTGAACACTGAAGCTTTCTTT
cdr3_aa: CAWSVALLNTEAFF
d_call: .
v_call: TRBV30
j_call: TRBJ1-1
clone_size: .

cdr3_nt: TGTGCCTGCAGCCCACGAGGACTAGCGGGAGGGAGCACCTACGAGCAGTACTTC
cdr3_aa: CACSPRGLAGGSTYEQYF
d_call: TRBD2
v_call: TRBV7-2
j_call: TRBJ2-7
clone_size: .

cdr3_nt: TGTGCCAGCAGCTTGTGGAACGAGCAGTACTTC
cdr3_aa: CASSLWNEQYF
d_call: .
v_call: TRBV5-6
j_call: TRBJ2-7
clone_size: many

cdr3_nt: TGTGCCAGCAGTTTATTATTATACAATGAGCAGTTCTTC
cdr3_aa: CASSLLLYNEQFF
d_call: .
v_call: TRBV12-3/TRBV12-4
j_call: TRBJ2-1
clone_size: .

cdr3_nt: TGCAGCGTTGCAGGGGTACAGGGAGAGACCCAGTACTTC
cdr3_aa: CSVAGVQGETQYF
d_call: .
v_call: TRBV29-1
j_call: TRBJ2-5
clone_size: once

cdr3_nt: TGCAGTGCTCCAGCGGGAGAGACAGATACGCAGTATTTT
cdr3_aa: CSAPAGETDTQYF
d_call: TRBD2
v_call: TRBV20-1
j_call: TRBJ2-3
clone_size: once

cdr3_nt: TGTGCCAGCAGGTTCGAGAGCACAGATACGCAGTATTTT
cdr3_aa: CASRFESTDTQYF
d_call: .
v_call: TRBV5-6
j_call: TRBJ2-3
clone_size: many

cdr3_nt: TGTGCCATCAGGACGGTTAACTACGAGCAGTACTTC
cdr3_aa: CAIRTVNYEQYF
d_call: .
v_call: TRBV10-3
j_call: TRBJ2-7
clone_size: few

cdr3_nt: TGTGCCAGCAGCTTGGGCCACCGGAACACTGAAGCTTTCTTT
cdr3_aa: CASSLGHRNTEAFF
d_call: .
v_call: TRBV5-6
j_call: TRBJ1-1
clone_size: .

cdr3_nt: TGTGCCAGCAGTGGCAGAGTGACCGCAGATGCGCAGTATTTT
cdr3_aa: CASSGRVTADAQYF
d_call: .
v_call: TRBV12-3/TRBV12-4
j_call: TRBJ2-3
clone_size: .

cdr3_nt: TGTGCCAGCAGCCAAGATAAGGTGAACGCTGAAGCTTTCTTT
cdr3_aa: CASSQDKVNAEAFF
d_call: .
v_call: TRBV4-2
j_call: TRBJ1-1
clone_size: .

cdr3_nt: TGTGCCAGCAGTTCCTCCGGGACAGGGCCGTTCTTC
cdr3_aa: CASSSSGTGPFF
d_call: TRBD1
v_call: TRBV6-5
j_call: TRBJ2-1
clone_size: .

cdr3_nt: TGTGCCATCAGTGAGCCGACTAGCTGCGAGCAGTACTTC
cdr3_aa: CAISEPTSCEQYF
d_call: TRBD2
v_call: TRBV10-3
j_call: TRBJ2-7
clone_size: .

cdr3_nt: TGCAGTGCGGCACGACAGCTGAACACTGAAGCTTTCTTT
cdr3_aa: CSAARQLNTEAFF
d_call: .
v_call: TRBV20-1
j_call: TRBJ1-1
clone_size: .

cdr3_nt: TGTGCCACCAGTGCAGAGGCGGGAGTAGTGAGCACAGATACGCAGTATTTT
cdr3_aa: CATSAEAGVVSTDTQYF
d_call: TRBD2
v_call: TRBV24-1
j_call: TRBJ2-3
clone_size: .

cdr3_nt: TGTGCCAGCAGCTTAGGGGCAGCGTATGGCTACACCTTC
cdr3_aa: CASSLGAAYGYTF
d_call: .
v_call: TRBV7-9
j_call: TRBJ1-2
clone_size: once

cdr3_nt: TGTGCCAGCACCGGTGGGGGGGAAGTCTACGAGCAGTACTTC
cdr3_aa: CASTGGGEVYEQYF
d_call: TRBD2
v_call: TRBV6-2/TRBV6-3
j_call: TRBJ2-7
clone_size: once

cdr3_nt: TGTGCCAGCAGCTTGGACGGGACTTCAGGAGAGCAGTACTTC
cdr3_aa: CASSLDGTSGEQYF
d_call: .
v_call: TRBV7-3
j_call: TRBJ2-5
clone_size: .

cdr3_nt: TGTGCCAGCAGCCTGGGGCTGAGGAGTTATGAGCAGTACTTC
cdr3_aa: CASSLGLRSYEQYF
d_call: .
v_call: TRBV7-2
j_call: TRBJ2-7
clone_size: .

cdr3_nt: TGCAGTGCTCGCCTCATCTATGGGAGAGAGACCCAGTACTTC
cdr3_aa: CSARLIYGRETQYF
d_call: .
v_call: TRBV20-1
j_call: TRBJ2-5
clone_size: .